Described below is a single TCR beta chain sequence and its context. The data derive from a study of OX40 agonist ivuxolimab in advanced cancers. Repertoires were generated with immunoSEQ multiplex PCR, while TCRdb's copy carries only in-frame clones and drops some. Among about 73,000 clones, approximately 90% were seen once, and the ten largest hold roughly 0.56%. This CDR3 has 14 amino acids. The ends lost 6 bases at V and 7 bases at J; junction bases unmatched: 9. From germline, CDR1 is MNHGY and CDR2 SVAAGI. This clonotype was sampled from an adult with an advanced solid tumor such as melanoma, head and neck, liver or kidney cancer. This chain connects TRBV6-9 to TRBJ1-5, with 7 positions matching TRBD1. The source was CD4+ or CD8+ T cells sorted from blood, collected in a trial of the OX40 agonist ivuxolimab. The CDR3 nucleotides read TGTGCCAGCAGCGAAGACAGGGAGAGGCAGCCCCAGCATTTT. This translates into CASSEDRERQPQHF.